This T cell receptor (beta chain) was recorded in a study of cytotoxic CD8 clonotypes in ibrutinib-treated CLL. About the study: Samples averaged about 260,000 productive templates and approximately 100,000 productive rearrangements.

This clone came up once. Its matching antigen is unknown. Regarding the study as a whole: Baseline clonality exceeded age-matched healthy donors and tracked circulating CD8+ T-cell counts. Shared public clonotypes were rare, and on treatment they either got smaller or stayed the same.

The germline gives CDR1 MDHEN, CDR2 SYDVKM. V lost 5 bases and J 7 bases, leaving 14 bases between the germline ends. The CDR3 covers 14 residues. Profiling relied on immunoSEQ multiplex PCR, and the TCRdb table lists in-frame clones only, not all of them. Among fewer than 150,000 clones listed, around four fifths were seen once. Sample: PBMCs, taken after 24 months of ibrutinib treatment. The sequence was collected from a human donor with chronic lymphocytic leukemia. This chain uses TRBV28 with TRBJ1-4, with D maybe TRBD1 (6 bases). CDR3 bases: TGTGCCAGCAGTGCCCGGCGAGGGGGTGAAAAACTGTTTTTT. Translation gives CASSARRGGEKLFF.